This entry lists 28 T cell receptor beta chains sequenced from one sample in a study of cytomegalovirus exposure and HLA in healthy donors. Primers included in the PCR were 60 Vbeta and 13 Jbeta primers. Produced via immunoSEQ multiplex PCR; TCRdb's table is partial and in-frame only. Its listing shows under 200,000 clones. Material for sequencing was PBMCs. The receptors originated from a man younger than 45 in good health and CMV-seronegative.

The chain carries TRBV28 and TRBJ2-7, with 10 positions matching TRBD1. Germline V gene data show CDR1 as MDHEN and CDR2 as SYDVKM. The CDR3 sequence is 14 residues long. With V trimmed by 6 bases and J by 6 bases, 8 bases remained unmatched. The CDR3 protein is CASRSGTGDREQYF. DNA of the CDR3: TGTGCCAGCAGATCCGGGACAGGGGATCGCGAGCAGTACTTC.

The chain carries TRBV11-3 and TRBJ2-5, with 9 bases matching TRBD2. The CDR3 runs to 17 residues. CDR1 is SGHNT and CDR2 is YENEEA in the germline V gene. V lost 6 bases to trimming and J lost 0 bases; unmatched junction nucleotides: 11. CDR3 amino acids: CASRASGKGTYQETQYF. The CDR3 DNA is TGTGCCAGCAGAGCTAGCGGGAAGGGAACGTACCAAGAGACCCAGTACTTC.

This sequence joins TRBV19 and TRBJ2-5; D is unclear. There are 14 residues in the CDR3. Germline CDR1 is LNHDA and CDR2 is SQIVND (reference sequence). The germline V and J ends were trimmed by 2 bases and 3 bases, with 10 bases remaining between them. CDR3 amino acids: CASSILRQKETQYF. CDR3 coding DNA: TGTGCCAGTAGTATACTCCGCCAGAAAGAGACCCAGTACTTC.

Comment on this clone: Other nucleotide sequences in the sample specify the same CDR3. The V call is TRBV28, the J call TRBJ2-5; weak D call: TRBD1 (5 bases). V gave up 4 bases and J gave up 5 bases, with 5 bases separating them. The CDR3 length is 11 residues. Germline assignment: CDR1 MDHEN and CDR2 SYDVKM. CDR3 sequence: CASSYRETQYF. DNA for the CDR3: TGTGCCAGCAGTTACAGGGAGACCCAGTACTTC.

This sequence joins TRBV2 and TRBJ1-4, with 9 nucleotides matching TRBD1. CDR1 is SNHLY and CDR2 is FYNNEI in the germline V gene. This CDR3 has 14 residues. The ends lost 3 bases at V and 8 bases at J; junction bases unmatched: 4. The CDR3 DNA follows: TGTGCCAGCAGTGAGGACAGGGGCGGCGAAAAACTGTTTTTT. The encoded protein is CASSEDRGGEKLFF.

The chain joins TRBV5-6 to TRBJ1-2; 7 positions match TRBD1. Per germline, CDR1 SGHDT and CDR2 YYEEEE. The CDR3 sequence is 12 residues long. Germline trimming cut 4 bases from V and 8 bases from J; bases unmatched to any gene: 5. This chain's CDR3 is CASSRQGPGYTF. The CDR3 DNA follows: TGTGCCAGCAGCCGACAGGGACCGGGCTACACCTTC. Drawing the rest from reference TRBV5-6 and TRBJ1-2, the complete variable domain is DAGVTQSPTHLIKTRGQQVTLRCSPKSGHDTVSWYQQALGQGPQFIFQYYEEEERQRGNFPDRFSGHQFPNYSSELNVNALLLGDSALYLCASSRQGPGYTFGSGTRLTVV.

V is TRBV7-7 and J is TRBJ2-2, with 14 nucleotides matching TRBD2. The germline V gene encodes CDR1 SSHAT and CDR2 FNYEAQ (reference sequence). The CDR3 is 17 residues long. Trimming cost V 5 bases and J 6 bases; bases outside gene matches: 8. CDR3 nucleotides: TGTGCCAGCAGCCTGCGACTAGCGGGAGGGTTCTCCGGGGAGCTGTTTTTT. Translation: CASSLRLAGGFSGELFF.

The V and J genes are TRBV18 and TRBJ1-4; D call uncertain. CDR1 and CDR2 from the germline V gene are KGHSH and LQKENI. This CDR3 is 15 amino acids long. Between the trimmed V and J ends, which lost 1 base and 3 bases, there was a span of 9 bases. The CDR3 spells CASSPRGGPNEKLFF. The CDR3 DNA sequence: TGTGCCAGCTCACCACGGGGAGGGCCTAATGAAAAACTGTTTTTT.

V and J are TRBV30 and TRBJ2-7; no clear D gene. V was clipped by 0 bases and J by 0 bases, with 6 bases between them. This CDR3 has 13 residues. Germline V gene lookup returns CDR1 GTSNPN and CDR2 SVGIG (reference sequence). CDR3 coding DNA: TGTGCCTGGAGTGTGGGCTCCTCCTACGAGCAGTACTTC. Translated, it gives CAWSVGSSYEQYF.

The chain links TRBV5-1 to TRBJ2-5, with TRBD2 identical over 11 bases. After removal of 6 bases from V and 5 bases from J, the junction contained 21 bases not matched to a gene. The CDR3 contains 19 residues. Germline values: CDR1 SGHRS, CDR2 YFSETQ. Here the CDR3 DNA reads TGCGCCAGCAAACTCCTCGCCTCCGTAGCGGGGGGGCGCGGGGAGACCCAGTACTTC. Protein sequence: CASKLLASVAGGRGETQYF.

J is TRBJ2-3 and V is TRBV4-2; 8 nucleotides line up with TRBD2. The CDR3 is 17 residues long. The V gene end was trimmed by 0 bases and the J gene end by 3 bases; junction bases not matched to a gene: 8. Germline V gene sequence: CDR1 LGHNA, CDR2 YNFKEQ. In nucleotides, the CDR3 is TGTGCCAGCAGCCAAGATAGGGGTAGCGGGACGACAGATACGCAGTATTTT. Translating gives CASSQDRGSGTTDTQYF.

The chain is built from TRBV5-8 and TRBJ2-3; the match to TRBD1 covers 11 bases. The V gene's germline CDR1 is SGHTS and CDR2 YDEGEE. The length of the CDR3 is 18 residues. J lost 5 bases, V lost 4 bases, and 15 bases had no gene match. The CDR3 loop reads CASSHMGGTGGDGDTQYF. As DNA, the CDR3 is TGTGCCAGCAGCCACATGGGCGGGACAGGGGGTGATGGAGATACGCAGTATTTT.

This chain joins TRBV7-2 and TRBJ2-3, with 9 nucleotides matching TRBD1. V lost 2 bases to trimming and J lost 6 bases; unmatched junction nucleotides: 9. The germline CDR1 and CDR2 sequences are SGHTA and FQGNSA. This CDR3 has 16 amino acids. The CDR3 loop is CASSLSPGQGGDTQYF. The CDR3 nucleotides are TGTGCCAGCAGCTTATCGCCGGGACAGGGAGGGGATACGCAGTATTTT.

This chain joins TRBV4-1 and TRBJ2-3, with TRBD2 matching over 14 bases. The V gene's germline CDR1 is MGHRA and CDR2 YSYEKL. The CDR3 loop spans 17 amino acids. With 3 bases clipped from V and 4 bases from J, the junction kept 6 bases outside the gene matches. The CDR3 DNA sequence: TGCGCCAGCAGCCACGTGACTAGCGGGAGGGTAGCAGATACGCAGTATTTT. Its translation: CASSHVTSGRVADTQYF.

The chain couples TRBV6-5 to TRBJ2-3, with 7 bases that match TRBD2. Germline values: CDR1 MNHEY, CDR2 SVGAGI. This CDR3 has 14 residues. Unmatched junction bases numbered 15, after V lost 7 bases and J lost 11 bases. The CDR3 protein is CASKKSEWGGRQYF. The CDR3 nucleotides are TGTGCCAGCAAGAAATCAGAATGGGGGGGAAGGCAGTATTTT.

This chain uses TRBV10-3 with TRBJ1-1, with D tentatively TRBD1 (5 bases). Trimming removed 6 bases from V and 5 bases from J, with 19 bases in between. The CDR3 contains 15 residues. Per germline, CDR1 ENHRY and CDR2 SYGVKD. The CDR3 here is CAIRTSRGVRTEAFF. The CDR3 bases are TGTGCCATCAGGACATCTCGGGGGGTGAGAACTGAAGCTTTCTTT.

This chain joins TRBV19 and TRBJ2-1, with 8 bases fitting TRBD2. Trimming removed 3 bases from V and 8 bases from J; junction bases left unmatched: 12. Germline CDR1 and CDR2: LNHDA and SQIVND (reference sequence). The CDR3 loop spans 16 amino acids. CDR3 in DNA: TGTGCCAGTAGTATGGGGGGAGCGGGAGAGGACGATGAGCAGTTCTTC. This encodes CASSMGGAGEDDEQFF.

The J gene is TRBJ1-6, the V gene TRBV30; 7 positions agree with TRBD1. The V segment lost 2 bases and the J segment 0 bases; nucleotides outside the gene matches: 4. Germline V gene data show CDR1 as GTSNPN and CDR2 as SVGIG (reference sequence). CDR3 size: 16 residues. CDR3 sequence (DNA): TGTGCCTGGAGTCTATCAGGGGGCTCCTATAATTCACCCCTCCACTTT. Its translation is CAWSLSGGSYNSPLHF.

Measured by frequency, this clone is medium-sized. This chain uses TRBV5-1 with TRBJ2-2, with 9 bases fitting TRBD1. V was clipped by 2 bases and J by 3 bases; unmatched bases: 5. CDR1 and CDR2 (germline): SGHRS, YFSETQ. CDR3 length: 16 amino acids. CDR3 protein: CASSFHDRGYTGELFF. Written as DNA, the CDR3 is TGCGCCAGCAGCTTCCACGACAGGGGGTACACCGGGGAGCTGTTTTTT.

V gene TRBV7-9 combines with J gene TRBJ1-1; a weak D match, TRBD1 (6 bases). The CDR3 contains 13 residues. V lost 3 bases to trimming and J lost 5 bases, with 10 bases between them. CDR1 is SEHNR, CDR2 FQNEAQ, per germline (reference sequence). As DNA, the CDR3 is TGTGCCAGCAGCTTGGCACAGGGAACTGAAGCTTTCTTT. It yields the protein CASSLAQGTEAFF. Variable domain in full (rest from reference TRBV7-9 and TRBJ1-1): DTGVSQNPRHKITKRGQNVTFRCDPISEHNRLYWYRQTLGQGPEFLTYFQNEAQLEKSRLLSDRFSAERPKGSFSTLEIQRTEQGDSAMYLCASSLAQGTEAFFGQGTRLTVV.

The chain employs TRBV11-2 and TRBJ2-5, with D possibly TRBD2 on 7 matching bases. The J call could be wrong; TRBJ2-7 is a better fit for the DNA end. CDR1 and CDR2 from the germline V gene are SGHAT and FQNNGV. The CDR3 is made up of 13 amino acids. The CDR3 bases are TGTGCCAGCAGCAAGGGGGGGTCCTACGAGCAGTACTTC. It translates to CASSKGGSYEQYF.

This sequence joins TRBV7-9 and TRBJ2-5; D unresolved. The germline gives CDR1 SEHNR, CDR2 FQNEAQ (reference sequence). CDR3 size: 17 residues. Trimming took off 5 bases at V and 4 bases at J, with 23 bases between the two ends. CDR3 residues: CASSQIPRGTTGETQYF. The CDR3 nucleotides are TGTGCCAGCAGCCAGATACCACGCGGCACGACGGGAGAGACCCAGTACTTC.

CDR3 DNA sequence: TGTGCCAGCAAGGGAAGCACGGGGGCCTACGAGCAGTACTTC. It yields the protein CASKGSTGAYEQYF. The rearrangement uses TRBV2 and TRBJ2-7, with a weak D call TRBD2 (6 bases). V lost 7 bases to trimming and J lost 2 bases, with 15 bases between them. Germline CDR1 SNHLY, CDR2 FYNNEI. The CDR3 runs to 14 residues.

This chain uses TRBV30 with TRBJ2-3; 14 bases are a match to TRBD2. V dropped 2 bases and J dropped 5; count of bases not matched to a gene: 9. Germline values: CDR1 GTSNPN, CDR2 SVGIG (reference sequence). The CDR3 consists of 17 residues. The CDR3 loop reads CAWSSGGTSGGGDTQYF. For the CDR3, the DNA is TGTGCCTGGAGTTCCGGGGGGACTAGCGGGGGCGGAGATACGCAGTATTTT.

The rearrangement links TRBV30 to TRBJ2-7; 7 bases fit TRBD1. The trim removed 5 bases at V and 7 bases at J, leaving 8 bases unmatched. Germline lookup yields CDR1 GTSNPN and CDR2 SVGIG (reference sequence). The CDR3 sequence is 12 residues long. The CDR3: CAWGGQDWEQYF. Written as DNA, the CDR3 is TGTGCCTGGGGCGGACAGGACTGGGAGCAGTACTTC.

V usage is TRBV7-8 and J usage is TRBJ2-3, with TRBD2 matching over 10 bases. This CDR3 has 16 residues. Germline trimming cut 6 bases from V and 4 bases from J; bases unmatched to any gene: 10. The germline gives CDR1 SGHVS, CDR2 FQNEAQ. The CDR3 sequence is CASRTRSGTSADTQYF. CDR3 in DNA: TGTGCCAGCAGAACCCGGAGCGGGACTAGCGCAGATACGCAGTATTTT.

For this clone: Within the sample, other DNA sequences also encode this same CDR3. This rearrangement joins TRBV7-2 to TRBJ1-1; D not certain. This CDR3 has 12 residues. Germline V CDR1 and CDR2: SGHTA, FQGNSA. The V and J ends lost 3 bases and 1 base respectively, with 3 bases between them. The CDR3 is CASSFQNTEAFF. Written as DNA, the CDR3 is TGTGCCAGCAGCTTTCAGAACACTGAAGCTTTCTTT. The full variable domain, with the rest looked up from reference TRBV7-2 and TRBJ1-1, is GAGVSQSPSNKVTEKGKDVELRCDPISGHTALYWYRQSLGQGLEFLIYFQGNSAPDKSGLPSDRFSAERTGGSVSTLTIQRTQQEDSAVYLCASSFQNTEAFFGQGTRLTVV.

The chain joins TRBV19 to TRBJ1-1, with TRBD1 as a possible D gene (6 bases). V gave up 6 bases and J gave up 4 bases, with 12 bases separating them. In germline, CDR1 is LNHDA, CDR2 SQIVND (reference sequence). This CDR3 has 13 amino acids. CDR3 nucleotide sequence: TGTGCCAGTAGCGACAGAGGGGGCACTGAAGCTTTCTTT. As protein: CASSDRGGTEAFF. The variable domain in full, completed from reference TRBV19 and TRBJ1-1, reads DGGITQSPKYLFRKEGQNVTLSCEQNLNHDAMYWYRQDPGQGLRLIYYSQIVNDFQKGDIAEGYSVSREKKESFPLTVTSAQKNPTAFYLCASSDRGGTEAFFGQGTRLTVV.